Listed below are T cell receptor beta chains from one sample, sequenced in a study of cytomegalovirus exposure and HLA in healthy donors. Some clones are missing from TCRdb's copy, which holds only in-frame ones; the method was immunoSEQ multiplex PCR. The table has around 140,000 clones, around two thirds seen once. The sample consisted of PBMCs. These receptors came from a woman aged 40 to 50 in good health and CMV-seronegative. Both conserved end residues are part of each CDR3. The D gene is left open where the match is weak. The size entry is marked missing in some rows and otherwise reads once, few, many or a size class.

TRBJ2-7 TRBD2 few TRBV7-9 CASSSDSGGLSYEQYF TGTGCCAGCAGCTCAGATAGCGGGGGCCTTTCCTACGAGCAGTACTTC
TRBJ2-7 TRBD1 - TRBV27 CASSSQGDYEQYF TGTGCCAGCAGTTCGCAGGGGGACTACGAGCAGTACTTC
TRBJ2-2 - - TRBV5-1 CASSVRIEEANTGELFF TGCGCCAGCAGCGTGAGGATAGAAGAGGCGAACACCGGGGAGCTGTTTTTT
TRBJ1-1 TRBD1 - TRBV6-8 CASRTPPPDRGRPVGFEAFF TGTGCCAGCAGAACCCCTCCCCCTGACAGGGGGCGCCCGGTAGGATTTGAAGCTTTCTTT
TRBJ1-1 - - TRBV15 CATSSSSDTEAFF TGTGCCACCAGCAGCTCATCGGACACTGAAGCTTTCTTT
TRBJ2-3 - - TRBV6-5 CASSYSRGTDTQYF TGTGCCAGCAGTTACTCACGGGGCACAGATACGCAGTATTTT
TRBJ1-1 - many TRBV4-1 CASSQERSEAFF TGCGCCAGCAGCCAAGAGAGGAGTGAAGCTTTCTTT
TRBJ1-4 - - TRBV5-1 CASSRQTTNEKLFF TGCGCCAGCAGTAGACAGACAACTAATGAAAAACTGTTTTTT
TRBJ2-5 - - TRBV2 CASSEARGSAAPETQYF TGTGCCAGCAGTGAAGCGCGAGGTAGCGCCGCCCCAGAGACCCAGTACTTC
TRBJ2-5 TRBD2 - TRBV6-5 CASSYGGGETQYF TGTGCCAGCAGTTACGGCGGGGGAGAGACCCAGTACTTC
TRBJ2-7 - - TRBV7-2 CASSLEADAYEQYF TGTGCCAGCAGCTTAGAGGCGGATGCCTACGAGCAGTACTTC
TRBJ2-7 - - TRBV2 CASSVNRVRTYEQYF TGTGCCAGCAGTGTTAACAGGGTAAGGACCTACGAGCAGTACTTC
TRBJ2-1 - - TRBV5-4 CASSWETGLSYNEQFF TGTGCCAGCAGCTGGGAGACAGGTCTCTCCTACAATGAGCAGTTCTTC
TRBJ2-7 - - TRBV6-1 CASDRGTYEQYF TGTGCCAGCGACCGGGGGACCTACGAGCAGTACTTC
TRBJ2-7 TRBD1 - TRBV28 CASSSAQTGVASGEQYF TGTGCCAGCAGTTCCGCCCAGACAGGGGTCGCCTCTGGCGAGCAGTACTTC
TRBJ2-3 TRBD2 - TRBV7-2 CASSLVGSGGAYTQYF TGTGCCAGCAGCTTAGTAGGTAGCGGGGGGGCTTATACGCAGTATTTT
TRBJ2-5 - - TRBV2 CAIDYLRRQETQYF TGTGCCATAGATTACTTGAGGCGCCAAGAGACCCAGTACTTC
TRBJ1-1 - few TRBV5-1 CASSLGGDTEAFF TGCGCCAGCAGCTTGGGGGGGGACACTGAAGCTTTCTTT
TRBJ2-1 TRBD2 once TRBV2 CASSLSGGAYNEQFF TGTGCCAGCAGCCTTAGCGGGGGGGCCTACAATGAGCAGTTCTTC
TRBJ2-7 - - TRBV5-1 CASSDPRGPSYEQYF TGCGCCAGCAGCGACCCCAGGGGCCCCTCCTACGAGCAGTACTTC
TRBJ2-1 - few TRBV30 CAWSVHQQFNEQFF TGTGCCTGGAGTGTACACCAACAGTTCAATGAGCAGTTCTTC
TRBJ1-3 - - TRBV15 CATSQGSGNTIYF TGTGCCACCTCACAGGGCTCTGGAAACACCATATATTTT